This T cell receptor beta chain derives from a study of patients and donors after allogeneic stem cell transplantation (dated by TCRdb to 2018 to 2020). Concerning this clonotype: The target of this receptor is not known. Base qualities are missing; no much larger clone stands one base away.

The library was produced with RT-PCR. For sequencing, a NextSeq 550 was employed. TCRdb applied fastp at Q25 and MiXCR to the public reads, then kept only in-frame beta chains. CDR3 protein sequences are deduplicated, and each keeps its most common genes and DNA. Within this sample are fewer than 25,000 distinct CDR3 sequences, with about 5% of them counted one time only. The top ten clones comprise roughly 37% of the sample. For this chain, trimming is 4 bases at the V end and 9 bases at the J end, and the number of junction bases without a gene match is 8. The germline V gene (reference sequence) provides CDR1 SEHNR and CDR2 FQNEAQ. The CDR3 covers 14 residues, taking in both the cysteine and the phenylalanine. This entry keeps only the CDR3 DNA: 42 bases, framed from base 1.

This clonotype was obtained from a human donor who was either an allogeneic HSCT recipient or a stem cell or donor lymphocyte infusion donor (not recorded which). It is not recorded whose cells these are; they may come from a transplant donor. Sequencing used blood, either unsorted or a sorted T cell fraction (not recorded which). Recombination joined TRBV7-9 with TRBJ2-7; the junction holds 11 bases that match TRBD1. The CDR3 is CASSWGDRGEAQYF. In nucleotide form, the sequence is TGTGCCAGCAGCTGGGGGGACAGGGGGGAAGCGCAGTACTTC.